This T cell receptor beta chain appears in the sequencing data of a study of a mutant IDH1 vaccine in newly diagnosed glioma. Study background: Commencement of vaccination occurred 4-6 weeks following radiotherapy alone, or concurrently with temozolomide cycles. Week 47 marked visit V13, whereas week 35 marked visit V12.

The CDR3 is made up of 15 amino acids. The germline V gene has CDR1 LNHNV and CDR2 YYDKDF (reference sequence). Trimming took 0 bases from V and 5 from J, leaving 13 bases between them. TCRdb keeps only in-frame clones here, not all; method: immunoSEQ multiplex PCR. The data show about 23,000 clones, with roughly 80% seen just once and about 2.6% held by the top ten. Broader study findings: The authors found pseudoprogression apparently unrelated to changes in top peripheral T cell clonotypes.

As for time point: week 47, end of study. Each vaccine dose was 300 ug of mutant IDH1 20-mer peptide, with topical imiquimod. The donors had new WHO grade 3 or 4 astrocytomas; these were IDH1-mutant and ATRX-lost. As for this clone: Its antigen is not known.

Specimen: PBMCs, collected from a glioma patient whose treatment included an IDH1 peptide vaccine. The V gene is TRBV15, the J gene TRBJ2-5; D not resolved. The sequence was obtained from a middle-aged man with glioma. CDR3 DNA: TGTGCCACCAGCAGAGATCTGCTGAGATTGGAGACCCAGTACTTC. Protein: CATSRDLLRLETQYF.